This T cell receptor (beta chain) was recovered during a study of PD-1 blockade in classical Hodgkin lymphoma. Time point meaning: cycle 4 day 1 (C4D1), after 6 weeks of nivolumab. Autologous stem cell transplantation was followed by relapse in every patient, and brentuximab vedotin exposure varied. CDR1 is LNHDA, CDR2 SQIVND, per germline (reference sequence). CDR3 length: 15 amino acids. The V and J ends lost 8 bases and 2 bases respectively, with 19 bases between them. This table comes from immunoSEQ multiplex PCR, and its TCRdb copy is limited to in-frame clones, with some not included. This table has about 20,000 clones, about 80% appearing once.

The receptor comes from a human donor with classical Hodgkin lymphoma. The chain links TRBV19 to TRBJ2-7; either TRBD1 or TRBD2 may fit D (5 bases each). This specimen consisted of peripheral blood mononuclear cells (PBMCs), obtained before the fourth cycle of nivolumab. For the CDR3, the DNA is TGTGCCAGTGCCGGATCGGGGTTGGGGGCCTACGAGCAGTACTTC. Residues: CASAGSGLGAYEQYF.